This T cell receptor (beta chain) was retrieved from a study of identical twins (dated by TCRdb to about 2016). With regard to the full study: To test whether fetal clonotypes persist, the study used deep sequencing on TCR alpha and beta repertoires from monozygotic twins, unrelated adults of various ages, and cord blood. To rule out contamination, the twin experiments were replicated at different times with different library preparation protocols. On the study overall, not on this receptor specifically: Abundant cord blood beta clonotypes had fewer insertions, young adult naive repertoires showed a similar but weaker trend, and memory repertoires showed no such trend. Because the same donors could not be followed over many years, the conclusions depended on cross-sectional statistical analysis. Excess twin sharing in beta out-of-frame sequences was weaker because fewer shared sequences lowered the signal-to-noise ratio. Recombination models systematically underestimated out-of-frame TCR alpha sharing in monozygotic twins but agreed with sharing between unrelated individuals. Compared with coincidental sharing between unrelated individuals, out-of-frame TCR alpha sequences shared between twins had an excess of sequences with low generation probability. Invariant T cells such as MAIT and iNKT could partly confound zero-insertion analyses, though diverse VJ usage argued against this for most clonotypes.

Including the terminal cysteine and phenylalanine, the CDR3 comprises 16 residues. The only DNA kept is the CDR3, 48 bases in frame from the first base. For this chain, trimming is 5 bases at the V end and 5 bases at the J end, and the number of junction bases without a gene match is 8. The germline V gene encodes CDR1 PRHDT and CDR2 FYEKMQ (reference sequence). Library generation was performed with 5' RACE. For sequencing, an Illumina HiSeq 2000 was employed. Template switching added a universal primer binding site, and the final cDNA carried a unique molecular identifier that allowed TCR cDNA molecules to be counted accurately. Specific primers in the conserved constant-segment region were used to synthesize first-strand cDNA for TCR alpha and beta chains. To control for contamination, every cDNA library was double barcoded, receiving both a SMART-Mk sample barcode and Illumina barcodes. TruSeq adapter sequences along with Illumina sample barcodes were introduced in two successive PCR steps. The TCR alpha and beta cDNA libraries were sequenced on the Illumina HiSeq platform using custom primers. As for the authors' bioinformatics: MiGEC was used to process raw reads and extract unique molecular identifiers, and MiXCR was used to find CDR3 positions. For each individual, recombination models were inferred using an EM algorithm with the repgenHMM and IGoR tools. Shared clonotype analysis was performed with the tcR package in R, normalizing sharing by the product of cloneset sizes. Out-of-frame nonproductive sequences were analyzed to study raw recombination free of thymic and clonal selection effects. TCRdb reprocessing: public reads trimmed at Q25 with fastp, clones called with MiXCR, in-frame beta chains kept. CDR3 protein sequences are deduplicated, and each keeps its most common genes and DNA. The V and J calls and clone size are TCRdb's, not the authors'. This sample is represented by under 350,000 distinct CDR3 sequences; less than 9.5% of them were singletons. The ten largest clones add up to roughly 7% of the sample.

Only healthy Caucasian donors were included. Three pairs of female monozygotic twins, all aged roughly 18 to 29 years, were included in the twin cohort. CD4+ and CD8+ T cell populations were isolated with positive isolation kits from Invitrogen. This clonotype was seen a few times. It lacks a known antigen. Per-base quality was not reported, and no clone a single base away is much larger than it. This sample also appeared in a second study, on yellow fever vaccine responses in identical twins. The second study, in turn, reports: The T cell response to vaccination in identical twins was reported by the authors to appear partly convergent and partly personalized. In the study, vaccine-responding T cell clones were precisely tracked in identical twins.

The receptor chain draws on TRBV13 and TRBJ2-5; 13 bases in between match TRBD2. Sample: CD8+ T cells sorted from blood. The receptor's source is a young woman in good health. The CDR3 here reads CASSGDLLAGGETQYF. The sequence in DNA is TGTGCCAGCAGCGGCGATCTACTAGCGGGGGGGGAGACCCAGTACTTC.